The source of this TCR beta chain is a study of blood T cell repertoires in COVID-19. Study context: The samples span acute and convalescent COVID-19 from the United States, Italy and Spain.

The ends lost 2 bases at V and 2 bases at J; junction bases unmatched: 3. Germline V CDR1 and CDR2: KGHDR, SFDVKD. The CDR3 consists of 16 residues. Per the study methods: Amplification of reference gene primers provided the estimated nucleated cell counts. TCRdb keeps only in-frame clones here, not all; method: immunoSEQ multiplex PCR. That table furnishes V, J and clone size, whereas the DNA furnished D and trimming. The sample yields a few hundred thousand clones, around 83% seen once. The chain recombines TRBV24-1 with TRBJ2-5, with 11 bases lining up with TRBD1. Sequencing input: PBMCs or T cells enriched from blood (not recorded which). The receptor's source is a man aged 40-55 years who had been exposed to COVID-19. The DNA for the CDR3 is TGTGCCACCAGTGATTCAGGGACAGGGGGGCAAGAGACCCAGTACTTC. It specifies CATSDSGTGGQETQYF.